The 20 T cell receptor beta chains presented below share a single source sample, sequenced in a study of T cell responses to AZD1222 COVID-19 vaccine. Only in-frame clones appear in the TCRdb table, and some are missing; sequencing was by immunoSEQ multiplex PCR. The sample includes tens of thousands of clones, roughly 80% seen only once; the top ten take about 5.8%. The sequences come from peripheral blood, collected on day 0 of AZD1222 vaccination. The receptors were sampled from an adult in good health.

The V gene is TRBV14, the J gene TRBJ1-6, with D possibly matching TRBD1 (5 bases). From germline, CDR1 is SGHDN and CDR2 FVKESK. CDR3 size: 13 residues. V was cut by 1 base and J by 14 bases, with 12 bases left in between. DNA for the CDR3: TGTGCCAGCAGCCAAGGGGGGGGGATCTCCCTCCACTTT. Its protein product is CASSQGGGISLHF.

A single count supports this clone. The chain employs TRBV7-9 and TRBJ2-1; a possible D gene is TRBD2 (7 bases). There are 15 residues in the CDR3. CDR1 and CDR2 from the germline V gene are SEHNR and FQNEAQ (reference sequence). V was clipped by 5 bases and J by 2 bases, with 13 bases between them. The CDR3 region has the DNA TGTGCCAGCAGCCGGACGGGGGGCCCCTACAATGAGCAGTTCTTC. Translating it yields CASSRTGGPYNEQFF.

This rearrangement joins TRBV23-1 to TRBJ1-6; TRBD1 might be the D (5 bases). TRBV23-1 is marked as an open reading frame, function uncertain. CDR3 length equals 14 residues. The DNA for the CDR3 is TGCCTCGGAGAGGGGAAACCCTATAATTCACCCCTCCACTTT. It is translated as CLGEGKPYNSPLHF.

The chain combines TRBV18 with TRBJ1-2, with a possible D match to TRBD1 (5 bases). Germline lookup yields CDR1 KGHSH and CDR2 LQKENI. V lost 2 bases, J lost 5 bases, and 9 bases lay in between. The CDR3 consists of 13 residues. In nucleotides, the CDR3 is TGTGCCAGCTCACCAGCCAGGGAGTATGGCTACACCTTC. Its protein product is CASSPAREYGYTF.

This clone was observed a handful of times. The chain carries TRBV3-1 (or the pseudogene TRBV3-2) and TRBJ2-7; D is unresolved. Trimming pared 2 bases from V and 5 bases from J, leaving 7 bases between. Looked up from germline, CDR1 is LGHDT and CDR2 is YNNKEL (reference sequence). CDR3 length: 12 amino acids. The CDR3 sequence: CASSQRVDEQYF. The CDR3 region has the DNA TGTGCCAGCAGCCAACGGGTAGACGAGCAGTACTTC.

V usage is TRBV5-1 and J usage is TRBJ2-5; 12 nucleotides agree with TRBD2. Trimming removed 7 bases from V and 4 bases from J; junction bases left unmatched: 11. The germline gives CDR1 SGHRS, CDR2 YFSETQ. The CDR3 loop spans 16 amino acids. CDR3 sequence: CASFPEPTSGGETQYF. The DNA of the CDR3 is TGCGCCAGCTTCCCCGAACCGACTAGCGGGGGAGAGACCCAGTACTTC.

This chain joins TRBV18 and TRBJ2-3; no firm D call. The CDR3 contains 15 residues. The V end was cut by 3 bases, the J end by 0 bases, with 10 bases between. The V gene's germline CDR1 is KGHSH and CDR2 LQKENI. The CDR3 DNA is TGTGCCAGCTCACCTCGGCAGAGTAGCACAGATACGCAGTATTTT. Its protein is CASSPRQSSTDTQYF.

This chain connects TRBV11-1 to TRBJ2-1, with a weak D call TRBD2 (5 bases). The CDR3 contains 15 residues. Germline V gene sequence: CDR1 SGHAT, CDR2 FQDESV (reference sequence). Trimming pared 4 bases from V and 0 bases from J, leaving 10 bases between. The CDR3: CASSYEGSSYNEQFF. CDR3 nucleotide sequence: TGTGCCAGCAGCTATGAAGGGAGCTCCTACAATGAGCAGTTCTTC.

The rearrangement uses TRBV2 and TRBJ2-7; D uncertain. CDR1 is SNHLY, CDR2 FYNNEI, per germline. CDR3 length: 10 residues. Trimming pared 8 bases from V and 3 bases from J, leaving 5 bases between. This chain's CDR3 is CASGNYEQYF. The CDR3, as DNA: TGTGCCAGCGGAAACTACGAGCAGTACTTC.

V gene TRBV9 combines with J gene TRBJ1-1; no clear D gene. The CDR3 runs 14 residues. V lost 3 bases and J 4 bases, leaving 13 bases between the germline ends. From germline, CDR1 is SGDLS and CDR2 YYNGEE. As DNA, the CDR3 is TGTGCCAGCAGCGCTGACCCCGCCGGCACTGAAGCTTTCTTT. Translated, it gives CASSADPAGTEAFF. The full variable domain, rest sourced from reference TRBV9 and TRBJ1-1, is DSGVTQTPKHLITATGQRVTLRCSPRSGDLSVYWYQQSLDQGLQFLIQYYNGEERAKGNILERFSAQQFPDLHSELNLSSLELGDSALYFCASSADPAGTEAFFGQGTRLTVV.

The chain has TRBV6-6 and TRBJ1-1, with D perhaps TRBD1 (6 bases). CDR1 is MNHNY, CDR2 SVGAGI, per germline (reference sequence). The CDR3 is 15 amino acids. The germline V and J ends were trimmed by 2 bases and 4 bases, with 14 bases remaining between them. The CDR3 DNA follows: TGTGCCAGCAGTTACCTACAGGGCGGGGGCACTGAAGCTTTCTTT. It yields the protein CASSYLQGGGTEAFF.

The chain uses TRBV6-2 or TRBV6-3 and TRBJ2-5; D call uncertain. Trimming pared 5 bases from V and 0 bases from J, leaving 4 bases between. Germline V gives CDR1 MNHEY, CDR2 SVGEGT. The CDR3 spans 12 residues. Written as DNA, the CDR3 is TGTGCCAGCAGTGGACACCAAGAGACCCAGTACTTC. Its protein product is CASSGHQETQYF.

The chain couples TRBV29-1 to TRBJ1-2, with D hard to call. The V and J ends lost 5 bases and 2 bases respectively, with 12 bases between them. Germline CDR1 is SQVTM and CDR2 is ANQGSEA. This CDR3 comprises 13 residues. The CDR3 DNA is TGCAGCGTTCCCTACGGAGTAAACTATGGCTACACCTTC. This sequence encodes CSVPYGVNYGYTF.

The CDR3 loop is CASSQDNTF. In nucleotides, the CDR3 is TGCGCCAGCAGCCAAGATAATACCTTC. The rearrangement joins TRBV4-1 to TRBJ1-2, with D uncertain. Germline loops: CDR1 MGHRA, CDR2 YSYEKL. The CDR3 contains 9 residues. V dropped 0 bases and J dropped 14 bases, with 4 bases sitting between them.

This rearrangement joins TRBV3-1 (or the pseudogene TRBV3-2) to TRBJ2-3; 7 bases fit TRBD2. V lost 2 bases and J lost 6; bases outside the gene matches: 5. Looked up from germline, CDR1 is LGHDT and CDR2 is YNNKEL (reference sequence). This CDR3 has 14 amino acids. The CDR3 sequence: CASSQLPGGDTQYF. The CDR3 coding sequence is TGTGCCAGCAGCCAACTCCCGGGAGGCGATACGCAGTATTTT.

CDR3 bases: TGTGCCACCACCCGGGACAGGGGAAACACCGGGGAGCTGTTTTTT. Translation gives CATTRDRGNTGELFF. The chain carries TRBV24-1 and TRBJ2-2, with 10 positions matching TRBD1. V shed 8 bases and J 2 bases; nucleotides not matched to a gene: 4. The CDR3 contains 15 residues. Looked up from germline, CDR1 is KGHDR and CDR2 is SFDVKD.

The sample holds one count of this clone. The chain carries TRBV30 and TRBJ1-5; 8 bases agree with TRBD1. Germline V gives CDR1 GTSNPN, CDR2 SVGIG (reference sequence). The CDR3 consists of 13 residues. J was trimmed by 6 bases and V by 7 bases; bases with no gene match: 8. CDR3 protein: CAFSTGGRQPQHF. In DNA form, the CDR3 reads TGTGCCTTTTCTACAGGGGGGCGTCAGCCCCAGCATTTT.

This clone occurred a few times. A read error may account for a junction end that differs from germline. The V call is TRBV6-5, the J call TRBJ2-7, with D hard to call. This CDR3 contains 11 residues. Germline values: CDR1 MNHEY, CDR2 SVGAGI. The CDR3: CASSYSHEQYF. CDR3 DNA sequence: TGTGCCAGCAGTTACTCCCACGAGCAGTACTTC.

The chain joins TRBV7-9 to TRBJ2-7; tentatively, D is TRBD2 (7 bases). Trimming took off 5 bases at V and 6 bases at J, with 17 bases between the two ends. CDR1 and CDR2 (germline): SEHNR, FQNEAQ (reference sequence). This CDR3 region has 14 residues. In DNA form, the CDR3 reads TGTGCCAGCAGCCCCGAGGGGGGGATTCGCGAGCAGTACTTC. Translation gives CASSPEGGIREQYF.

The rearrangement joins TRBV12-3 or TRBV12-4 to TRBJ1-1; D remains unclear. V was shortened by 2 bases and J by 3 bases, with 7 bases between the two germline ends. The CDR3 covers 13 residues. In DNA form, the CDR3 reads TGTGCCAGCAGTTTACGGGGTGACACTGAAGCTTTCTTT. Translation: CASSLRGDTEAFF.